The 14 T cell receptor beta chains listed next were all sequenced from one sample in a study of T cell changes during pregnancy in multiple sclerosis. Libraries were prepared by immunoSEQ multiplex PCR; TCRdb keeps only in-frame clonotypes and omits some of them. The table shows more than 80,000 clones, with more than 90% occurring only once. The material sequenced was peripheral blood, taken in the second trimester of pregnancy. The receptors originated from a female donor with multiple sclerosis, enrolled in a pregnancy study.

The CDR3 nucleotides read TGTGCCAGCAGTGGGTCTATTAGCTCTGGAAACACCATATATTTT. Its translation: CASSGSISSGNTIYF. This sequence joins TRBV6-1 and TRBJ1-3; D is ambiguous. Trimming cost V 4 bases and J 0 bases, with 10 bases left between them. CDR1 and CDR2 from the germline V gene are MNHNS and SASEGT. The CDR3 length is 15 residues.

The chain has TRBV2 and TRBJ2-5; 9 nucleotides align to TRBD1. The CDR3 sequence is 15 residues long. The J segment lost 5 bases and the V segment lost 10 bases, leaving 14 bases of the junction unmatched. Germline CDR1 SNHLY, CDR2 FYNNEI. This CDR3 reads CATRDREGVTETQYF. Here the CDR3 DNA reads TGTGCCACCCGGGACAGGGAAGGGGTTACGGAGACCCAGTACTTC.

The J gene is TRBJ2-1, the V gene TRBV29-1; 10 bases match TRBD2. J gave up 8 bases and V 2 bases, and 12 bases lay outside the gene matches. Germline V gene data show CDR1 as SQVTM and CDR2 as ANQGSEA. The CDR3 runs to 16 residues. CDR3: CSVEPPKREGPYEQFF. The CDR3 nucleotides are TGCAGCGTTGAACCACCGAAGCGGGAGGGCCCATATGAGCAGTTCTTC.

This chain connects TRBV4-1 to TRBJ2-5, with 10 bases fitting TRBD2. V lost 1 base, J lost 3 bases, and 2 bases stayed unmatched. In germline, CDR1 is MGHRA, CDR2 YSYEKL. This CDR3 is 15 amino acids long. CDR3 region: CASSQVLAGEETQYF. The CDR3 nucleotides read TGCGCCAGCAGCCAAGTCCTAGCGGGAGAAGAGACCCAGTACTTC.

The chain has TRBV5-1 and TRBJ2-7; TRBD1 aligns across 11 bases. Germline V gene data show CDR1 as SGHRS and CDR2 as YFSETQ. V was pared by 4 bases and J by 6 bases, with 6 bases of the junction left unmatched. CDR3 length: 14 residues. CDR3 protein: CASSSRDRGGEQYF. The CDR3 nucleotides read TGCGCCAGCAGCAGCCGGGACAGGGGGGGCGAGCAGTACTTC.

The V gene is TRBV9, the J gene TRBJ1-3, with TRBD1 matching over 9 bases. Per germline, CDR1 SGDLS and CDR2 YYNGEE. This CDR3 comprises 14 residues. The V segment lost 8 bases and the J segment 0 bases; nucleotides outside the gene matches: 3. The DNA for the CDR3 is TGTGCCAGAGGGACAGGGTACTCTGGAAACACCATATATTTT. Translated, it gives CARGTGYSGNTIYF.

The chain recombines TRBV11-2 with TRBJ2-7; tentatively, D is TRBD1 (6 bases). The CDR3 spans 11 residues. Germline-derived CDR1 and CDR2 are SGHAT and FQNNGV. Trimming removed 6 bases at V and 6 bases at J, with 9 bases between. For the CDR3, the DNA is TGTGCCAGCAGGTCCAGGGGCGAGCAGTACTTC. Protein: CASRSRGEQYF.

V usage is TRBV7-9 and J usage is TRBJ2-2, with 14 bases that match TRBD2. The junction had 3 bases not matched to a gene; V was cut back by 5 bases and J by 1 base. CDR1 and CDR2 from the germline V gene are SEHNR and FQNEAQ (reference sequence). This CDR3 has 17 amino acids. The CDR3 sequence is CASSPGTSGRNTGELFF. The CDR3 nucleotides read TGTGCCAGCAGCCCAGGGACTAGCGGGAGGAACACCGGGGAGCTGTTTTTT.

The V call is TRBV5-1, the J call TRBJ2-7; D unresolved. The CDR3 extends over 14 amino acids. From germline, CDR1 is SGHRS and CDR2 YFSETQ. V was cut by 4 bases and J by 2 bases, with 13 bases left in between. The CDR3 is CASSPWPATYEQYF. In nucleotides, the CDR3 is TGCGCCAGCAGCCCCTGGCCAGCGACCTACGAGCAGTACTTC.

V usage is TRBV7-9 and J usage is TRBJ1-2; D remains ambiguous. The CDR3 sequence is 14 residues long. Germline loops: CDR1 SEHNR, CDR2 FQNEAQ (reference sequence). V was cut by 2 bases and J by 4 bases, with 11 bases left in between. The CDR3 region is CASSLRRNIYGYTF. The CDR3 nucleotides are TGTGCCAGCAGCTTACGCAGGAATATCTATGGCTACACCTTC.

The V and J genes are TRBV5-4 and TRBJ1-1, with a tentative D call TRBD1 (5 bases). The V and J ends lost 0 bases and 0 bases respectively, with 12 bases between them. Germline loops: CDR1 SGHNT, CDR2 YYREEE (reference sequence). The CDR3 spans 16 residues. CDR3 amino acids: CASSLAWGRVNTEAFF. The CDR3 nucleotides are TGTGCCAGCAGCTTGGCCTGGGGCAGGGTGAACACTGAAGCTTTCTTT. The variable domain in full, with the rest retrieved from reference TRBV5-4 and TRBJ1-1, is ETGVTQSPTHLIKTRGQQVTLRCSSQSGHNTVSWYQQALGQGPQFIFQYYREEENGRGNFPPRFSGLQFPNYSSELNVNALELDDSALYLCASSLAWGRVNTEAFFGQGTRLTVV.

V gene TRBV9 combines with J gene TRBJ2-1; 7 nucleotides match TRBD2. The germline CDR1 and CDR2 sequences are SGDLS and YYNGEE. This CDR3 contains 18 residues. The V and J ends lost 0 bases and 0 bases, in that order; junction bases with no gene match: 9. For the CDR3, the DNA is TGTGCCAGCAGCGTAGGGGTGGGAGGGCCAACCTCCTACAATGAGCAGTTCTTC. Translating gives CASSVGVGGPTSYNEQFF.

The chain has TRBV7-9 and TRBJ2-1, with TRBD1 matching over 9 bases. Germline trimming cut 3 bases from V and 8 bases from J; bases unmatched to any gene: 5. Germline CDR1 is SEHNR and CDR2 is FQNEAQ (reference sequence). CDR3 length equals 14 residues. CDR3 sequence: CASSFSTGGDEQFF. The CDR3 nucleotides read TGTGCCAGCAGCTTTTCGACAGGGGGAGATGAGCAGTTCTTC.

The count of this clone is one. CDR3 sequence (DNA): TGCGCCAGCAGCTGGATCGGGGGAAAGAGCGGAGAGACCCAGTACTTC. Translating gives CASSWIGGKSGETQYF. The chain has TRBV5-1 and TRBJ2-5, with D tentatively TRBD2 (6 bases). CDR3 length: 16 amino acids. Germline V gene lookup returns CDR1 SGHRS and CDR2 YFSETQ. Trimming removed 3 bases from V and 4 bases from J, with 19 bases in between.